This TCR beta chain was captured by sequencing in a study of cytomegalovirus exposure and HLA in healthy donors. Study observations and caveats: The study labeled 170 or so TCR beta chains cytomegalovirus-associated. A prior analysis recorded that most TCR beta V segments were productive about 90% or about 30% of the time.

Per germline, CDR1 SNHLY and CDR2 FYNNEI. J lost 10 bases, V lost 8 bases, and 16 bases had no gene match. The CDR3 totals 15 residues. PCR involved 60 Vbeta and 13 Jbeta primers. Data came from immunoSEQ multiplex PCR; TCRdb stores just in-frame clones and leaves some out. In the table there are approximately 85,000 clones, around 62% of which are singletons. Nominal health characterized the donors when sampled, though unrecorded immune exposures were likely. This clone was counted a few times. Antigen specificity is unknown. V gene TRBV2 combines with J gene TRBJ2-1; 8 bases line up with TRBD2. The clonotype originates from a woman in her twenties or thirties in good health and CMV-seropositive. The source material was PBMCs. The CDR3 protein is CASLDGLAGYSEQFF. CDR3 DNA sequence: TGTGCCAGCCTAGACGGACTAGCTGGGTACAGCGAGCAGTTCTTC.